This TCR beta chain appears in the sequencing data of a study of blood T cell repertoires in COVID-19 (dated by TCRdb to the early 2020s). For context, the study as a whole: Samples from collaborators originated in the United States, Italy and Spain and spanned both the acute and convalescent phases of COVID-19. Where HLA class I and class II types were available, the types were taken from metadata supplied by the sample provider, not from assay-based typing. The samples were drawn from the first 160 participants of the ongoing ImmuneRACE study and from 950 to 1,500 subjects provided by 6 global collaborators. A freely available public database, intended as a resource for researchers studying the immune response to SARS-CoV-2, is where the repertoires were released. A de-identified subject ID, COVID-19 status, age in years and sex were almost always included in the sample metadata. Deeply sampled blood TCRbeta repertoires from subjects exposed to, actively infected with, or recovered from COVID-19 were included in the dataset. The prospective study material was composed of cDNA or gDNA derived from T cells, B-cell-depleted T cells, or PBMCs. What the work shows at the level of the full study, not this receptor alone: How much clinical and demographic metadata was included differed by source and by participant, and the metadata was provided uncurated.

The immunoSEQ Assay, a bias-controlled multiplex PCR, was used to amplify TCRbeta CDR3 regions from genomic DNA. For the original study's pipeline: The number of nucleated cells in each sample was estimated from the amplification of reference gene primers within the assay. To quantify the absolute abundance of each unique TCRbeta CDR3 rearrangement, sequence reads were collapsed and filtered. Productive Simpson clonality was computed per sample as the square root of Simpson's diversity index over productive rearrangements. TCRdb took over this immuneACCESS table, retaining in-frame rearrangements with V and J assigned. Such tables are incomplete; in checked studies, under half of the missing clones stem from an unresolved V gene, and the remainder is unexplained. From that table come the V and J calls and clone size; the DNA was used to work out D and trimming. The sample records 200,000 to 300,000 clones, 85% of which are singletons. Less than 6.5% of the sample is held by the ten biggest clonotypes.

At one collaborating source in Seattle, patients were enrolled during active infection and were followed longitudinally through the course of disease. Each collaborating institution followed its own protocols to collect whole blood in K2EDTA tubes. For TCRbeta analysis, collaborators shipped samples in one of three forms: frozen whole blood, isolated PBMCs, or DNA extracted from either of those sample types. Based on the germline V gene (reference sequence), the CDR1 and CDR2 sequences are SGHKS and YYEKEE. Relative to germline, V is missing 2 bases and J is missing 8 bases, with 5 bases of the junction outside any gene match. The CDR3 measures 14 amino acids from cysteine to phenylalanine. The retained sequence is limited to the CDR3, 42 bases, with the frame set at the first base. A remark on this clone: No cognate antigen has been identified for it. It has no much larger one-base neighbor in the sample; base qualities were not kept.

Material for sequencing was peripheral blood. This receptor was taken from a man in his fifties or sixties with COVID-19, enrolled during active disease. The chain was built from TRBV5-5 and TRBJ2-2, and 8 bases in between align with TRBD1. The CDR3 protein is CASSFGQGGGELFF. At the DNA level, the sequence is TGTGCCAGCAGCTTCGGACAGGGAGGAGGGGAGCTGTTTTTT.